The 27 T cell receptor beta chains in this list originate from one sample, sequenced in a study of blood T cell repertoires in COVID-19. Data came from immunoSEQ multiplex PCR; TCRdb stores just in-frame clones and leaves some out. In the table there are 200,000 to 300,000 clones, approximately 91% of which are singletons. Sequences were obtained from peripheral blood. Receptors originate from a man between 25 and 39 years old with COVID-19, enrolled during active disease.

The V and J genes are TRBV18 and TRBJ1-4; D is uncertain. The germline gives CDR1 KGHSH, CDR2 LQKENI. The CDR3 spans 15 residues. Trimming stripped 0 bases from V and 7 bases from J, with 12 bases between. CDR3 amino acids: CASSPPGREREKLFF. In DNA form, the CDR3 reads TGTGCCAGCTCACCACCGGGGAGGGAGCGTGAAAAACTGTTTTTT.

This rearrangement joins TRBV7-6 to TRBJ2-5, with 7 bases that match TRBD1. Germline trimming cut 2 bases from V and 10 bases from J; bases unmatched to any gene: 10. Germline V gene sequence: CDR1 SGHVS, CDR2 FNYEAQ. CDR3 length: 14 residues. Written as DNA, the CDR3 is TGTGCCAGCAGCTTATCCGGACAGGTCAAGGACCAGTACTTC. Its protein product is CASSLSGQVKDQYF.

The V call is TRBV5-5, the J call TRBJ1-2; possible D gene TRBD1, 5 bases. CDR1 SGHKS and CDR2 YYEKEE come from the germline V gene (reference sequence). CDR3 length equals 13 residues. The ends were cut back, 1 base at V and 8 bases at J, with 12 bases in the middle. The CDR3 reads CASSLTGAGGYTF. For the CDR3, the DNA is TGTGCCAGCAGCTTGACAGGAGCCGGAGGCTACACCTTC.

This chain links TRBV3-1 (or the pseudogene TRBV3-2) with TRBJ1-2, with TRBD1 matching 7 bases. In germline, CDR1 is LGHDT, CDR2 YNNKEL (reference sequence). V dropped 4 bases and J dropped 5; count of bases not matched to a gene: 7. This CDR3 is 14 amino acids long. CDR3 in DNA: TGTGCCAGCAGCCCTAAGGGGGCTGTATATGGCTACACCTTC. Translating gives CASSPKGAVYGYTF.

The table lists this clone with a count of one. The chain uses TRBV19 and TRBJ1-2; D gene uncertain. The V end lost 4 bases, the J end lost 3 bases, and 15 bases lay between the germline ends. The CDR3 loop spans 15 amino acids. CDR1 is LNHDA, CDR2 SQIVND, per germline (reference sequence). CDR3 amino acids: CASSNSGSYYYGYTF. CDR3 bases: TGTGCCAGTAGTAACTCAGGCAGTTATTACTATGGCTACACCTTC.

The chain uses TRBV7-9 and TRBJ2-5; 12 nucleotides match TRBD2. The CDR3 loop spans 15 amino acids. In germline, CDR1 is SEHNR, CDR2 FQNEAQ (reference sequence). V shed 5 bases and J 5 bases; nucleotides not matched to a gene: 6. CDR3 coding DNA: TGTGCCAGCAGCACCCCTAGCGGGGGGGCGGAGACCCAGTACTTC. This translates into CASSTPSGGAETQYF.

This chain links TRBV28 with TRBJ2-5, with TRBD1 as a possible D gene (7 bases). Per the germline V gene, CDR1 is MDHEN and CDR2 is SYDVKM. The CDR3 has 13 residues. The V end was cut by 3 bases, the J end by 5 bases, with 10 bases between. The CDR3 coding sequence is TGTGCCAGCAGTTTGACAGGGAGGGAGACCCAGTACTTC. It yields the protein CASSLTGRETQYF.

The V and J genes are TRBV27 and TRBJ1-1; tentative D call: TRBD1 (6 bases). V was cut by 0 bases and J by 5 bases, with 13 bases left in between. CDR1 and CDR2 from the germline V gene are MNHEY and SMNVEV (reference sequence). The CDR3 has 15 amino acids. This CDR3 is CASSLSSGVGTEAFF. The CDR3 coding sequence is TGTGCCAGCAGTTTATCTTCAGGGGTGGGGACTGAAGCTTTCTTT.

This clone occurred a few times. V usage is TRBV27 and J usage is TRBJ2-7; D perhaps matches TRBD1 (6 bases). The V end was cut by 5 bases, the J end by 0 bases, with 17 bases between. The CDR3 totals 16 residues. Germline CDR1 and CDR2: MNHEY and SMNVEV (reference sequence). CDR3 nucleotides: TGTGCCAGCAGTCGAGACGCCCGGGACACCTCCTACGAGCAGTACTTC. This sequence encodes CASSRDARDTSYEQYF.

The CDR3 DNA follows: TGTGCCAGTACCCCGACGGGGGGGCTAGCGGGCGGAGAGACCCAGTACTTC. Its translation is CASTPTGGLAGGETQYF. The chain links TRBV19 to TRBJ2-5; TRBD2 matches 8 bases. Germline trimming cut 7 bases from V and 4 bases from J; bases unmatched to any gene: 17. Germline CDR1 is LNHDA and CDR2 is SQIVND (reference sequence). The CDR3 consists of 17 residues.

The V gene is TRBV2, the J gene TRBJ2-1, with D perhaps matching TRBD2 (6 bases). Trimming cost V 1 base and J 2 bases, with 18 bases left between them. From germline, CDR1 is SNHLY and CDR2 FYNNEI. The CDR3 covers 18 residues. The CDR3 protein is CASSEEGQGWTTYNEQFF. As DNA, the CDR3 is TGTGCCAGCAGTGAAGAGGGCCAGGGCTGGACTACCTACAATGAGCAGTTCTTC. The full variable domain, in which reference TRBV2 and TRBJ2-1 provide the parts outside the CDR3, is EPEVTQTPSHQVTQMGQEVILRCVPISNHLYFYWYRQILGQKVEFLVSFYNNEISEKSEIFDDQFSVERPDGSNFTLKIRSTKLEDSAMYFCASSEEGQGWTTYNEQFFGPGTRLTVL.

The rearrangement links TRBV28 to TRBJ2-2; D possibly corresponds to TRBD1 (5 bases). Germline-derived CDR1 and CDR2 are MDHEN and SYDVKM. V lost 6 bases, J lost 0 bases, and 8 bases lay in between. The length of the CDR3 is 14 residues. CDR3 region: CASRTEPNTGELFF. CDR3 sequence (DNA): TGTGCCAGCAGGACAGAGCCGAACACCGGGGAGCTGTTTTTT.

This chain uses TRBV30 with TRBJ2-7; 8 bases align to TRBD1. This CDR3 is built from 15 residues. The J segment lost 4 bases and the V segment lost 0 bases, leaving 8 bases of the junction unmatched. The V gene's germline CDR1 is GTSNPN and CDR2 SVGIG (reference sequence). The CDR3 is CAWSVRRTGPYEQYF. CDR3 coding DNA: TGTGCCTGGAGTGTACGGAGGACAGGGCCTTACGAGCAGTACTTC.

This clone was observed once. The genes are TRBV7-9 and TRBJ2-6, with 7 bases aligning to TRBD1. CDR1 and CDR2 from the germline V gene are SEHNR and FQNEAQ (reference sequence). V shed 6 bases and J 2 bases; nucleotides not matched to a gene: 10. The CDR3 is made up of 17 amino acids. CDR3 loop: CASRMRTGWTGANVLTF. The CDR3 DNA sequence: TGTGCCAGCAGGATGAGGACAGGATGGACTGGGGCCAACGTCCTGACTTTC. The variable domain in full, with the rest retrieved from reference TRBV7-9 and TRBJ2-6, is DTGVSQNPRHKITKRGQNVTFRCDPISEHNRLYWYRQTLGQGPEFLTYFQNEAQLEKSRLLSDRFSAERPKGSFSTLEIQRTEQGDSAMYLCASRMRTGWTGANVLTFGAGSRLTVL.

The chain has TRBV19 and TRBJ1-2; D may be TRBD1 (5 bases). CDR1 is LNHDA and CDR2 is SQIVND in the germline V gene (reference sequence). The CDR3 totals 12 residues. V was clipped by 7 bases and J by 4 bases, with 10 bases between them. CDR3 bases: TGTGCCAGTACCGGGGGTCCCTATGGCTACACCTTC. Translation gives CASTGGPYGYTF.

The chain employs TRBV7-6 and TRBJ2-1; perhaps TRBD2 as D (6 bases). This CDR3 is 16 amino acids long. Per germline, CDR1 SGHVS and CDR2 FNYEAQ. The V end lost 0 bases, the J end lost 0 bases, and 9 bases lay between the germline ends. This chain's CDR3 is CASSLAWGGSYNEQFF. The DNA for the CDR3 is TGTGCCAGCAGCTTAGCGTGGGGAGGCTCCTACAATGAGCAGTTCTTC.

V is TRBV10-3 and J is TRBJ2-1; 9 bases map to TRBD1. V trimming: 7 bases; J trimming: 3 bases; junction bases outside the gene matches: 7. This CDR3 comprises 15 residues. CDR1 is ENHRY, CDR2 SYGVKD, per germline. The CDR3 protein is CAINTGTGSYNEQFF. DNA of the CDR3: TGTGCCATCAATACCGGGACAGGGAGCTACAATGAGCAGTTCTTC.

The chain couples TRBV25-1 to TRBJ1-2, with TRBD1 as a possible D gene (6 bases). The CDR3 spans 14 residues. Trimming stripped 2 bases from V and 8 bases from J, with 15 bases between. Germline-derived CDR1 and CDR2 are MGHDK and SYGVNS. This chain's CDR3 is CASSEPTGFGGYTF. The DNA for the CDR3 is TGTGCCAGCAGTGAACCCACAGGGTTCGGGGGCTACACCTTC.

The CDR3 DNA sequence: TGTGCCAGCAGCTTAGGCTCCCTTAGCGGGGATACGCAGTATTTT. This translates into CASSLGSLSGDTQYF. The genes are TRBV11-2 and TRBJ2-3; 7 nucleotides line up with TRBD2. The CDR3 consists of 15 residues. V shed 1 base and J 6 bases; nucleotides not matched to a gene: 7. Germline V gene sequence: CDR1 SGHAT, CDR2 FQNNGV.

The chain recombines TRBV12-3 or TRBV12-4 with TRBJ2-1; the match to TRBD1 covers 7 bases. V lost 3 bases to trimming and J lost 7 bases; unmatched junction nucleotides: 3. The CDR3 length is 13 residues. This chain's CDR3 is CASSFSRGNEQFF. The CDR3 DNA follows: TGTGCCAGCAGTTTTTCCAGGGGGAATGAGCAGTTCTTC.

This clone showed up just once. V is TRBV7-5 and J is TRBJ1-3. TRBV7-5 is recorded as a pseudogene. The length of the CDR3 is 16 residues. The CDR3 loop is CVRSPPGTGTGNTIYF. The CDR3 nucleotides are TGTGTCAGAAGCCCCCCCGGTACGGGAACTGGAAACACCATATATTTT.

The rearrangement joins TRBV5-1 to TRBJ2-5; 11 nucleotides line up with TRBD2. The germline CDR1 and CDR2 sequences are SGHRS and YFSETQ. This CDR3 spans 19 amino acids. Losses at the gene ends were 4 bases for V and 2 bases for J; bases not matched to a gene: 16. The CDR3 protein is CASSPAAYTSGGPQETQYF. The CDR3 DNA follows: TGCGCCAGCAGCCCGGCGGCATATACTAGCGGGGGACCACAAGAGACCCAGTACTTC.

V gene TRBV28 combines with J gene TRBJ2-7; a possible D gene is TRBD1 (6 bases). Per germline, CDR1 MDHEN and CDR2 SYDVKM. The CDR3 contains 15 residues. The V gene lost 6 bases and the J gene lost 5 bases, with 20 bases spanning the gap. CDR3: CASRPGQMGSDEQYF. The CDR3 bases are TGTGCCAGCAGGCCCGGACAGATGGGTTCGGACGAGCAGTACTTC.

A few counts support this clone. The chain couples TRBV4-1 to TRBJ2-1; a possible D gene is TRBD1 (5 bases). The germline CDR1 and CDR2 sequences are MGHRA and YSYEKL. CDR3 length: 17 amino acids. V gave up 1 base and J gave up 2 bases, with 15 bases separating them. For the CDR3, the DNA is TGCGCCAGCAGCCAAGCGGGTGGGGCGTCCCCCTACAATGAGCAGTTCTTC. It translates to CASSQAGGASPYNEQFF.

The chain is built from TRBV7-9 and TRBJ1-1; maybe TRBD1 (5 bases). In germline, CDR1 is SEHNR, CDR2 FQNEAQ (reference sequence). V gave up 5 bases and J gave up 4 bases, with 17 bases separating them. This CDR3 has 15 residues. CDR3 residues: CASSPPGVGGTEAFF. The CDR3 bases are TGTGCCAGCAGCCCGCCGGGGGTCGGGGGCACTGAAGCTTTCTTT.

This clone was counted a single time. The chain carries TRBV5-1 and TRBJ2-7; 7 bases fit TRBD1. This CDR3 is 14 amino acids long. V lost 4 bases and J lost 5; bases outside the gene matches: 9. The germline CDR1 and CDR2 sequences are SGHRS and YFSETQ. The DNA for the CDR3 is TGCGCCAGCAGCGCGGACAGGCCTGGGGACGAGCAGTACTTC. Translating it yields CASSADRPGDEQYF.

This chain links TRBV7-9 with TRBJ1-6, with 7 bases that match TRBD1. V dropped 9 bases and J dropped 10; count of bases not matched to a gene: 9. Germline lookup yields CDR1 SEHNR and CDR2 FQNEAQ (reference sequence). CDR3 size: 13 residues. The CDR3 coding sequence is TGTGCCAGTAGGACAGGTGCATCCTCACCCCTCCACTTT. Amino acids: CASRTGASSPLHF.